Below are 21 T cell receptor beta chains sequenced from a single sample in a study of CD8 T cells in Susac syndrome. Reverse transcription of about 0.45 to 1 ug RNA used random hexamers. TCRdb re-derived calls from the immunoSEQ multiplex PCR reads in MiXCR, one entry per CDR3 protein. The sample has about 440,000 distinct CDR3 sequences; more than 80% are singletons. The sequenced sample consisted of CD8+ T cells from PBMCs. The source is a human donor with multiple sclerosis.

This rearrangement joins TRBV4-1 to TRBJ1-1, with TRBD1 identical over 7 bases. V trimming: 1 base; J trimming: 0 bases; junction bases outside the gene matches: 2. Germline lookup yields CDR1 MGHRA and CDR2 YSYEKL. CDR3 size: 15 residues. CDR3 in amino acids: CASSQVGQLNTEAFF. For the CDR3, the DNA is TGCGCCAGCAGCCAAGTGGGACAGCTGAACACTGAAGCTTTCTTT.

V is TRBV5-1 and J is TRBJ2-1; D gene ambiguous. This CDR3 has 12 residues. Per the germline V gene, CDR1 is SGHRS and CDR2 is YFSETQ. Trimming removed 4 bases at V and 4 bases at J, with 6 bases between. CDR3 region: CASSARYNEQFF. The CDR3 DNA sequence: TGCGCCAGCAGCGCCAGATACAATGAGCAGTTCTTC.

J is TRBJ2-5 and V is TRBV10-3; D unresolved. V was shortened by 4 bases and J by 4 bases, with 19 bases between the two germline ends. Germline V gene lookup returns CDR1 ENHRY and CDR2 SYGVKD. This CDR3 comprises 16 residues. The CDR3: CAISGDVEVHSETQYF. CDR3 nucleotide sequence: TGTGCCATCAGTGGAGATGTGGAAGTCCACTCAGAGACCCAGTACTTC.

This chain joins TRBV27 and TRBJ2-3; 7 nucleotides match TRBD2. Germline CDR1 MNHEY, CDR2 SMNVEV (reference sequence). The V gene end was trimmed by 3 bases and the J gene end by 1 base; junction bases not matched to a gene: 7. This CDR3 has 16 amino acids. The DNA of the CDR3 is TGTGCCAGCAGTTTCGTCTCTAGCGGAGGCACAGATACGCAGTATTTT. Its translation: CASSFVSSGGTDTQYF.

This CDR3 is CASSATPGQGDSPLHF. The DNA for the CDR3 is TGTGCCAGCAGTGCGACGCCGGGACAGGGGGATTCACCCCTCCACTTT. The chain joins TRBV12-3 or TRBV12-4 to TRBJ1-6, with 11 bases matching TRBD1. J lost 8 bases, V lost 5 bases, and 8 bases had no gene match. This CDR3 region has 16 residues.

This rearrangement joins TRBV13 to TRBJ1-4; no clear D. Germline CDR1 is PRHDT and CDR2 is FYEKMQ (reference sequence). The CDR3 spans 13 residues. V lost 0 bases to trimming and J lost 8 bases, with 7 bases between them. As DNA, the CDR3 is TGTGCCAGCAGCTTAGGACAAGAAGAAAAACTGTTTTTT. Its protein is CASSLGQEEKLFF. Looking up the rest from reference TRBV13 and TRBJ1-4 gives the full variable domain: AAGVIQSPRHLIKEKRETATLKCYPIPRHDTVYWYQQGPGQDPQFLISFYEKMQSDKGSIPDRFSAQQFSDYHSELNMSSLELGDSALYFCASSLGQEEKLFFGSGTQLSVL.

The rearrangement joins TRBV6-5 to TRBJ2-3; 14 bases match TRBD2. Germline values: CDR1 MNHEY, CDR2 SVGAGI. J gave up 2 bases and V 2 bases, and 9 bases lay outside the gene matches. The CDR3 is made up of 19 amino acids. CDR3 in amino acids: CASSYPGTSGRLYTDTQYF. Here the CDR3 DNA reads TGTGCCAGCAGTTACCCTGGGACTAGCGGGAGACTTTACACAGATACGCAGTATTTT.

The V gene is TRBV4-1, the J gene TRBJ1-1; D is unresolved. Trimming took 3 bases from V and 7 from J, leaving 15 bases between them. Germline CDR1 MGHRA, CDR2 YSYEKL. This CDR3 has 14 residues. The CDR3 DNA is TGCGCCAGCAGCCACCGAGATGTTTTGGGTGAAGCTTTCTTT. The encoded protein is CASSHRDVLGEAFF.

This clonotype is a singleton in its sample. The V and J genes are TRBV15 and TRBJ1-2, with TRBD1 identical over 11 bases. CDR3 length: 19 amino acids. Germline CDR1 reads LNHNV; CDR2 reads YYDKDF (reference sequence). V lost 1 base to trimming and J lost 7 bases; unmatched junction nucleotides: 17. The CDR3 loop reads CATSRVMRTGGAVRGGYTF. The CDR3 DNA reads TGTGCCACCAGCAGAGTAATGAGGACAGGGGGCGCAGTAAGAGGTGGCTACACCTTC.

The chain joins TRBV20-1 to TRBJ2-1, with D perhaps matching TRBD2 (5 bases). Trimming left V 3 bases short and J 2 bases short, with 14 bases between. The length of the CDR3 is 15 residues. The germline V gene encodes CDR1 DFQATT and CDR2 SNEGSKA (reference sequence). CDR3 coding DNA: TGCAGTGCTAGTCGGGGTCCCCATCCCTACAATGAGCAGTTCTTC. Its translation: CSASRGPHPYNEQFF.

The CDR3 is CSVPGQNYGYTF. The CDR3 nucleotides are TGCAGTGTTCCTGGACAGAACTATGGCTACACCTTC. The genes are TRBV20-1 and TRBJ1-2, with D maybe TRBD1 (6 bases). Between the trimmed V and J ends, which lost 7 bases and 2 bases, there was a span of 11 bases. The V gene's germline CDR1 is DFQATT and CDR2 SNEGSKA (reference sequence). This CDR3 spans 12 amino acids.

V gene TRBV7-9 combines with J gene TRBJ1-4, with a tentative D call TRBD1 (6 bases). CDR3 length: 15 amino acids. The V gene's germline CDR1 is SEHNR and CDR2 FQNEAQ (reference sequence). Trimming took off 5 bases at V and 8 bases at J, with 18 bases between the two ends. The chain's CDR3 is CASSVQTGQLEKLFF. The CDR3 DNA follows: TGTGCCAGCAGCGTACAGACAGGACAGCTGGAAAAACTGTTTTTT.

The CDR3 loop is CASRHLGGTENTEAFF. The CDR3 region has the DNA TGTGCCAGCAGACACCTGGGGGGGACAGAGAACACTGAAGCTTTCTTT. The chain uses TRBV7-9 and TRBJ1-1, with 7 positions matching TRBD1. The V gene end was trimmed by 6 bases and the J gene end by 1 base; junction bases not matched to a gene: 11. Germline V gene sequence: CDR1 SEHNR, CDR2 FQNEAQ (reference sequence). The CDR3 runs 16 residues.

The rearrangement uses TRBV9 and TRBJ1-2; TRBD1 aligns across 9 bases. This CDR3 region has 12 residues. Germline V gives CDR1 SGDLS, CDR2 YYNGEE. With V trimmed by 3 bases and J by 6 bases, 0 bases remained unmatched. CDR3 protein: CASSGTGDGYTF. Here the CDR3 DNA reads TGTGCCAGCAGCGGGACAGGGGATGGCTACACCTTC.

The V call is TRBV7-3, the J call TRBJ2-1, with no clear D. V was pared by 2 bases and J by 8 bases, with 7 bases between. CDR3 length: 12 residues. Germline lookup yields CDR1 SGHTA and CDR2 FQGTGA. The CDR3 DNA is TGTGCCAGCAGCTTACTAGAGGATGAGCAGTTCTTC. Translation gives CASSLLEDEQFF.

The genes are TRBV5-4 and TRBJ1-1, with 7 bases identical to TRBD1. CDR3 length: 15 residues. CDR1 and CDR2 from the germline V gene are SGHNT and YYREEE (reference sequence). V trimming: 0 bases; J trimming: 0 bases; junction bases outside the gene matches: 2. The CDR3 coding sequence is TGTGCCAGCAGCTTGGAACAGGGGATGAACACTGAAGCTTTCTTT. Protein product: CASSLEQGMNTEAFF.

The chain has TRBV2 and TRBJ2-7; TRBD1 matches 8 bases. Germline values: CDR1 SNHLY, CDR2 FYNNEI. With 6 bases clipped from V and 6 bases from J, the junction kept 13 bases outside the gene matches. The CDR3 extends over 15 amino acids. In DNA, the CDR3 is TGTGCCAGCAGCCACCAAGACAGGGGTCCCGGCGAGCAGTACTTC. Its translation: CASSHQDRGPGEQYF. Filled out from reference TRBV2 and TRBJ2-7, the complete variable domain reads EPEVTQTPSHQVTQMGQEVILRCVPISNHLYFYWYRQILGQKVEFLVSFYNNEISEKSEIFDDQFSVERPDGSNFTLKIRSTKLEDSAMYFCASSHQDRGPGEQYFGPGTRLTVT.

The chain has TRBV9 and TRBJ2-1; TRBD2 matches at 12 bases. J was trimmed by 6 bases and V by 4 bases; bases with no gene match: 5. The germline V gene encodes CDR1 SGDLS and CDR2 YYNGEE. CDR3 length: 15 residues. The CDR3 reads CASSPGLAGLNEQFF. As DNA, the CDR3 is TGTGCCAGCAGCCCGGGACTAGCGGGTCTCAATGAGCAGTTCTTC.

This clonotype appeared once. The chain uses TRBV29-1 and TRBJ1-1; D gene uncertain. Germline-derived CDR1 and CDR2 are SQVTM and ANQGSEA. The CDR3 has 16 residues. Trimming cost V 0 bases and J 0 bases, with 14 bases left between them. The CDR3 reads CSVEDLGQALNTEAFF. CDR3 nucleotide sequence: TGCAGCGTTGAAGATCTCGGGCAGGCCCTGAACACTGAAGCTTTCTTT.

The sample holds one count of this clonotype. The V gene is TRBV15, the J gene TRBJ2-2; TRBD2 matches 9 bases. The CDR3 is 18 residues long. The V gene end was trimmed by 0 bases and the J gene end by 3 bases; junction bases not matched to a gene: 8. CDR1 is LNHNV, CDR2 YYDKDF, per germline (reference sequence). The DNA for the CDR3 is TGTGCCACCAGCAGAGATCTTTGGCGGGAGGGGCACACCGGGGAGCTGTTTTTT. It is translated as CATSRDLWREGHTGELFF.

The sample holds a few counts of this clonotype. Here the CDR3 DNA reads TGTGCCAGCAGTGATTTAGCGGGAGATGAGCAGTTCTTC. It codes for CASSDLAGDEQFF. The V call is TRBV6-2 or TRBV6-3, the J call TRBJ2-1; 9 bases line up with TRBD2. Germline lookup yields CDR1 MNHEY and CDR2 SVGEGT. The CDR3 runs 13 residues. V lost 5 bases, J lost 8 bases, and 4 bases stayed unmatched.